The sequence of this T cell receptor beta chain was determined in a study of T cells in women clearing cervical HPV infection. Overall study: Controls' single incident HPV16 infection cleared within 12 months without precancer. Case blood drawn at lesion detection; control blood after infection cleared.

The CDR3 consists of 14 residues. The V and J ends lost 7 bases and 2 bases, in that order; junction bases with no gene match: 8. From germline, CDR1 is PRHDT and CDR2 FYEKMQ (reference sequence). Regarding this clone: The CDR3 end lies 3 residues beyond the end of the read and is filled in from the germline J gene.

Dot-blot hybridization genotyped cervical HPV amplified with MY09/MY11 PCR. TCR beta CDR3 amplified by multiplex PCR from approximately 1,200 ng genomic DNA. Assay used: immunoSEQ multiplex PCR; TCRdb lists only in-frame clones, some missing. The sample table includes about 20,000 clones. The TCR originated in a woman between 18 and 70 years old with a cervical HPV16 infection that either progressed to CIN3+ or cleared (not recorded which). The chain links TRBV13 to TRBJ2-7; the match to TRBD1 covers 7 bases. The material sequenced was blood buffy coat. The covered CDR3 bases are TGTGCCAGCAAAAAAATGGACAGGCCCTACGAG. It codes for CASKKMDRPYE. The whole CDR3 sequence is CASKKMDRPYEQYF.